These T cell receptor beta chains were read from a single sample in a study of cytomegalovirus exposure and HLA in healthy donors. TCRdb's table, derived via immunoSEQ multiplex PCR, lists solely in-frame clones and lacks some. The top ten clones hold over 2.5% of a sample with around 220,000 clones, 85% to 90% of them seen once. The sample was PBMCs. The receptor source for this set is a woman younger than 30 in good health and CMV-seronegative. Each CDR3 is given with its conserved first and last residue. A D gene is named only where the DNA matches it firmly. Clone size, where shown, is once, few, many, or a class for clones that have expanded.

TRBJ2-7 TRBD1 few TRBV18 CASSPTGTGGYEQYF TGTGCCAGCTCACCGACCGGGACAGGGGGCTACGAGCAGTACTTC
TRBJ1-3 - - TRBV27 CASSLLPLPSNTIYF TGTGCCAGCAGTTTATTACCCCTCCCTAGTAACACCATATATTTT
TRBJ1-5 - - TRBV2 CASSDFGSQPQHF TGTGCCAGCAGTGATTTTGGTAGTCAGCCCCAGCATTTT
TRBJ1-2 - - TRBV7-9 CASSPSLGADGYTF TGTGCCAGCAGCCCATCGTTGGGGGCGGATGGCTACACCTTC
TRBJ2-2 - once TRBV28 CASTPNHGELFF TGTGCCAGCACCCCTAATCACGGGGAGCTGTTTTTT
TRBJ2-3 - - TRBV28 CASSFGTNTDTQYF TGTGCCAGCAGTTTCGGGACAAACACAGATACGCAGTATTTT
TRBJ1-2 - - TRBV27 CASSLLSGVDGYTF TGTGCCAGCAGTTTATTGTCAGGGGTGGATGGCTACACCTTC
TRBJ2-7 - - TRBV6-5 CASSLRGGATYEQYF TGTGCCAGCAGCCTTCGTGGGGGGGCAACCTACGAGCAGTACTTC
TRBJ2-1 - - TRBV5-1 CASSLLLRTAQYNEQFF TGCGCCAGCAGCTTGCTTCTCCGAACAGCCCAATACAATGAGCAGTTCTTC
TRBJ2-7 - - TRBV4-1 CASSPGGGLYEQYF TGCGCCAGCAGCCCTGGAGGGGGCCTTTACGAGCAGTACTTC
TRBJ2-1 TRBD2 once TRBV5-4 CASSPGLAGGPTFF TGTGCCAGCAGCCCCGGACTAGCGGGAGGGCCCACGTTCTTC
TRBJ1-4 - - TRBV28 CASSSLLGEVANEKLFF TGTGCCAGCAGTTCGCTCCTAGGGGAGGTGGCTAATGAAAAACTGTTTTTT
TRBJ1-1 TRBD1 - TRBV6-1 CASSEVDRVNTEAFF TGTGCCAGCAGTGAAGTTGACAGGGTGAACACTGAAGCTTTCTTT
TRBJ2-5 TRBD1 - TRBV29-1 CSVETPGQGRETQYF TGCAGCGTTGAGACTCCGGGACAGGGGAGGGAGACCCAGTACTTC
TRBJ2-1 - - TRBV2 CASRERARKGFEQFF TGTGCCAGCAGAGAGAGGGCTAGGAAGGGTTTTGAGCAGTTCTTC
TRBJ2-3 - once TRBV4-1 CASSRQFGNTDTQYF TGCGCCAGCAGCCGACAATTCGGGAACACAGATACGCAGTATTTT
TRBJ2-7 TRBD2 few TRBV7-9 CASSQGTSGSYEQYF TGTGCCAGCAGCCAAGGGACTAGCGGGAGTTACGAGCAGTACTTC
TRBJ2-7 - - TRBV28 CASSSSTAYEQYF TGTGCCAGCAGTTCCTCCACGGCCTACGAGCAGTACTTC
TRBJ2-3 TRBD1 few TRBV5-4 CASSPDRAGTDTQYF TGTGCCAGCAGCCCGGACAGGGCCGGCACAGATACGCAGTATTTT
TRBJ2-4 - - TRBV15 CATSREGTGENIQYF TGTGCCACCAGCAGAGAAGGGACTGGTGAAAACATTCAGTACTTC
TRBJ1-5 - - TRBV19 CASSLINRVLSQPQHF TGTGCCAGTAGCCTAATTAACAGGGTGCTCAGTCAGCCCCAGCATTTT
TRBJ2-7 TRBD2 - TRBV28 CASSRLAGDYEQYF TGTGCCAGCAGCAGACTAGCGGGAGACTACGAGCAGTACTTC
TRBJ2-3 - - TRBV12-5 CASGLGGTNTQYF TGTGCTAGTGGTTTAGGGGGAACCAATACGCAGTATTTT
TRBJ2-1 TRBD2 - TRBV27 CASSLTSGGGQFF TGTGCCAGCAGTTTGACTAGCGGGGGGGGGCAGTTCTTC